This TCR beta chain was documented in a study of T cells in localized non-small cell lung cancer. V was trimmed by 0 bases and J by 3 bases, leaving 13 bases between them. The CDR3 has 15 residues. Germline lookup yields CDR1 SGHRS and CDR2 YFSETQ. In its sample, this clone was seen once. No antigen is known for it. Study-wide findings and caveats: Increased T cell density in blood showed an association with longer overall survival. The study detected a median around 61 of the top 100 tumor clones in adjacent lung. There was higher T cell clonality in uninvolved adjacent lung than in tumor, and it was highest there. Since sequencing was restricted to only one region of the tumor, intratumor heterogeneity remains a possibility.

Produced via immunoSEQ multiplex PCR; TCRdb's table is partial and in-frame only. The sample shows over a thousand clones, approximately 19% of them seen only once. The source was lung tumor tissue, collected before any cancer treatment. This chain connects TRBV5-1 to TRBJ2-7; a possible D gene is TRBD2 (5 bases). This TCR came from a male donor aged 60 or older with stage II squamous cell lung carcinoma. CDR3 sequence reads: CASSLAAGLDYEQYF. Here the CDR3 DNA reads TGCGCCAGCAGCTTGGCGGCCGGACTTGACTACGAGCAGTACTTC.